This T cell receptor beta chain appears in the sequencing data of a study of T-cell reconstitution after alpha-beta-depleted transplantation in children. This clonotype was detected ten times or more. Looked up from germline, CDR1 is KGHSH and CDR2 is LQKENI. V was pared by 4 bases and J by 5 bases, with 6 bases of the junction left unmatched. This CDR3 spans 14 amino acids. Using unique molecular identifiers, the investigators prepared the TCRbeta library. TCRdb ran MiXCR on the PCR reads and lists one entry per CDR3 protein. The sample gives about 110,000 distinct CDR3 sequences, 9% to 12% of which show up once; around 8.5% is in the top ten.

This sequence was found in a human donor who donated a stem cell graft to a child with acute lymphoblastic leukemia. The chain uses TRBV18 and TRBJ2-5, with TRBD1 matching 8 bases. The input for sequencing was PBMCs from the stem cell graft donor, taken from the stem cell graft. Here the CDR3 DNA reads TGTGCCAGCTCACGCGGACAGGGTTTGGAGACCCAGTACTTC. Translating gives CASSRGQGLETQYF.